The subject of this entry is one T cell receptor (beta chain). The antigen it recognizes is unknown. The input lacks base qualities; no much larger clone sits a single base away. Inclusion was restricted to participants for whom at least one PBMC sample before ART initiation and at least two post-ART samples were available. All participants with HIV were treated in the United States of America. Before DNA extraction, cryopreserved samples of about 0.95-11 million PBMC were thawed and washed. At the time of the earliest PBMC sample, participants with HIV were aged between roughly 20 and 54 years. PBMC samples were contributed by each participant from 1-4 timepoints before ART initiation and 2-8 timepoints after ART initiation, with a median of 7 samples. Serial HIV viral load, CD4+ T-cell count, ART history and demographic data were obtained for every participant. Genomic DNA was extracted from unsorted PBMC with a Qiagen kit on a QIAcube, with processing performed in batches of 12 samples.

The immunoSEQ hsTCRB v3.0 assay was used at survey level resolution to sequence the TRB variable region. The target sequencing depth for TRB was roughly 35,000-55,000 T-cell genomes per sample. An Illumina MiSeq with a v3 150-cycle kit was used to sequence the pooled TRB libraries. As for the authors' bioinformatics: Analysis of repertoires was carried out in R inside a reproducible Nextflow workflow spanning QC, data transformation and analysis. LymphoSeq2, an R package for AIRR-Seq data exploration, was used to implement custom analyses. A few samples yielding fewer than 5000 total TRB sequences were excluded, leaving 188 analyzed HIV repertoires. Of the roughly 190 retained HIV repertoires, approximately 57 were collected before and roughly 130 after ART initiation. Each repertoire was downsampled to 5000 TRB nucleotide sequences, and summary statistics were averaged across 100 downsampling iterations. TRB sequences were retained for analysis only if CDR3 regions of at least seven amino acids were present. A Shannon entropy-derived clonality score and the Gini coefficient were used to measure diversity. In the repertoire networks, any two of the top 5000 CDR3 amino acid sequences were connected whenever the two sequences differed by an edit distance of one. Antigen specificity groups and MHC restriction were predicted for TRB CDR3 amino acid sequences with GLIPH2. Known CMV, EBV, HIV or tissue antigen associations were flagged by matching CDR3 amino acid sequences against VDJdb and McPAS-TCR. Pre-ART, post-ART and control groups were compared with Wilcoxon signed-rank tests and Holm-Bonferroni correction. Held by TCRdb, this immuneACCESS table contains in-frame sequences only and omits some clones. Under half of the omission traces to an unresolved V gene where checked; the cause of the rest is unknown. Clonal size and the V and J genes are those of that table, whereas D and trimming came from the DNA. This sample holds approximately 32,000 clones; roughly four fifths were observed only once. The ten top clones hold around 12% of the sample.

This specimen comes from a study of long-term antiretroviral therapy in people with HIV (dated by TCRdb to 2022 to 2024). General notes on the study: The earliest samples were collected roughly a decade before the 2015 WHO recommendation for immediate ART, at a time when ART was usually postponed until CD4 counts fell. Of the approximately 30 participants with HIV, approximately 11 were female. A total of under 250 cryopreserved PBMC samples were contributed to the cohort by 30 adults with confirmed HIV infection, with samples collected serially over a mean of 6 years (range 1-12). A retrospective serial study tested whether ART initiation and durable HIV suppression were associated with changes in peripheral blood TRB repertoire composition and diversity. Test extractions of a monoclonal T-cell line alongside approximately 36 polyclonal samples showed no cross-contamination during QIAcube processing.

Germline trimming amounts to 9 bases on V and 5 bases on J, with 20 as the count of junction bases outside the gene matches. Looking up the germline V gene yields CDR1 SGHAT and CDR2 FQNNGV. The CDR3 runs 18 amino acids, cysteine and phenylalanine included. Solely the CDR3 DNA is kept, with 54 bases framed from the first base. The paper's findings and limits, for the study overall: The samples span the years 2004 to 2017, and the ART regimens used may be less effective than current regimens. Because cell numbers in pre-ART samples were limited, unsorted PBMC were profiled instead of sorted CD4+ and CD8+ T cells. Expanded TRB clones identified before ART initiation dominated the repertoire across all time points, though the dominance fluctuated and decreased in many PLHIV after ART. Starting ART was linked to a significant rise in TRB diversity, yet even with long-term ART the diversity remained significantly lower than in transplant donor controls. Inferences about post-ART repertoire changes were limited because no data were available on ART adherence, viral resistance or therapy changes. Narrower CDR3 length ranges were observed in HIV repertoires than in controls, and an antigen-experienced repertoire with only a slight naive shift after ART was suggested by the network structure. Owing to limited PBMC availability, only the TCR beta chain was sequenced, without alpha chain pairing.

The receptor was derived from a man aged 18-30 years with HIV. The chain was built from TRBV11-2 and TRBJ2-2; 8 nucleotides in the junction match TRBD2. The source was unsorted PBMCs, collected 0.3 years after starting antiretroviral therapy. The DNA reads as follows: TGTGCCAGTTCATGGTCAAGATCCGGACTAGCTCGGACCGGGGAGCTGTTTTTT. Translated, it reads CASSWSRSGLARTGELFF.